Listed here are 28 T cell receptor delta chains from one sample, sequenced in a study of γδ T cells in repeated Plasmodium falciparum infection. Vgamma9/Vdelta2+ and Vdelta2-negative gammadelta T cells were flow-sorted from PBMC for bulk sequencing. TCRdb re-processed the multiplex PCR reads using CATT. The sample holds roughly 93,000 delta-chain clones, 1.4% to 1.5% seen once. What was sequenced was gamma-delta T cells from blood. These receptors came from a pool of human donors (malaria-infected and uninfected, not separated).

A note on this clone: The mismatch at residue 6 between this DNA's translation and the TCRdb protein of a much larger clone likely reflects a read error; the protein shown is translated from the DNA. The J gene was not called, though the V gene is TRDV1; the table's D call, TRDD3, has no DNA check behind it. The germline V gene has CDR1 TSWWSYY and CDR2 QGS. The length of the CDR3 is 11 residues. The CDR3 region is CALGGEVGLIF. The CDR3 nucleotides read TGTGCTCTTGGGGGGGAGGTAGGCCTCATCTTT.

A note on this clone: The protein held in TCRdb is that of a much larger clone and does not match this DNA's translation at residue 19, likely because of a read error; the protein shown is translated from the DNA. In DNA form, the CDR3 reads TGTGCTCTTGGGTCTTCTTCCTACATAGGGTTGGGGGCTGGGGGATACGTCCGCAATAAACTCATCTTT. This sequence encodes CALGSSSYIGLGAGGYVRNKLIF. V gene TRDV1 combines with J gene TRDJ1, with 12 positions matching TRDD3. Assignment of the J gene here rests on matching the DNA to germline, because TCRdb gives none. Per the germline V gene, CDR1 is TSWWSYY and CDR2 is QGS. This CDR3 has 23 amino acids. With 5 bases clipped from V and 6 bases from J, the junction kept 31 bases outside the gene matches.

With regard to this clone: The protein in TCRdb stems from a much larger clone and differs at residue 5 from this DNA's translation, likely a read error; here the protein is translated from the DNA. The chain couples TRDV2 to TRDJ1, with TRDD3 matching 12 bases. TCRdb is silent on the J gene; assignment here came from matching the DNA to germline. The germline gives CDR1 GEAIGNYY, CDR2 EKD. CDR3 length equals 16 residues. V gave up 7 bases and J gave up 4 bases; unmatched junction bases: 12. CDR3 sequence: CAWGSSYWGILDKLIF. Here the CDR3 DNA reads TGTGCCTGGGGATCCTCGTACTGGGGGATACTCGATAAACTCATCTTT.

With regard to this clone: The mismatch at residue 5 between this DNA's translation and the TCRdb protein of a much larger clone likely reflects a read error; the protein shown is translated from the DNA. The CDR3 spells CACDSLGVGDHKLIF. CDR3 bases: TGTGCCTGTGACTCCCTTGGTGTGGGGGACCATAAACTCATCTTT. The rearrangement links TRDV2 to TRDJ1; 7 positions agree with TRDD3. As TCRdb names no J gene, one was assigned here on the basis of a DNA match to germline. V trimming: 3 bases; J trimming: 6 bases; junction bases outside the gene matches: 12. Germline V gene sequence: CDR1 GEAIGNYY, CDR2 EKD. This CDR3 is 15 amino acids long.

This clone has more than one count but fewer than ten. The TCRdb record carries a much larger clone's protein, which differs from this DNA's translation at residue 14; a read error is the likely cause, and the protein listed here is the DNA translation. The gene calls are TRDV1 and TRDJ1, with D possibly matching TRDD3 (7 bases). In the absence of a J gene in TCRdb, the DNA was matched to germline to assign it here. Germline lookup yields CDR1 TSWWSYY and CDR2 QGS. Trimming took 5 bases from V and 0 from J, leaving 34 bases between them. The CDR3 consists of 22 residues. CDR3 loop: CALGKETNFLLLGNDYTDKLIF. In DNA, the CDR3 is TGTGCTCTTGGGAAGGAGACGAACTTCCTTCTACTGGGGAACGATTACACCGATAAACTCATCTTT.

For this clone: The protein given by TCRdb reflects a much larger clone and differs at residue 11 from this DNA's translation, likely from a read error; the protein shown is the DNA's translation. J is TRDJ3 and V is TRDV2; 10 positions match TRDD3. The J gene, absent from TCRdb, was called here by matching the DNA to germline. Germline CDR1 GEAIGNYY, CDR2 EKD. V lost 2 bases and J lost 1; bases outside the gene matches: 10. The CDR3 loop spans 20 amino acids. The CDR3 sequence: CACDKVLGDSTSWDTRQMFF. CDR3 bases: TGTGCCTGTGACAAAGTACTGGGGGATTCAACATCCTGGGACACCCGACAGATGTTTTTC.

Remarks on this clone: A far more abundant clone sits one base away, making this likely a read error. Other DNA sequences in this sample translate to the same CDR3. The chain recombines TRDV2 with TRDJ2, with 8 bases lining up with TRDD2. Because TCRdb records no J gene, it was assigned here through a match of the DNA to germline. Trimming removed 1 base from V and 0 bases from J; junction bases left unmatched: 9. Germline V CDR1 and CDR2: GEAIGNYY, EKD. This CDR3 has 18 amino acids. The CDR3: CACDTLPTGEALTAQLFF. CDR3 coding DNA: TGTGCCTGTGACACACTTCCTACGGGGGAAGCTTTGACAGCACAACTCTTCTTT.

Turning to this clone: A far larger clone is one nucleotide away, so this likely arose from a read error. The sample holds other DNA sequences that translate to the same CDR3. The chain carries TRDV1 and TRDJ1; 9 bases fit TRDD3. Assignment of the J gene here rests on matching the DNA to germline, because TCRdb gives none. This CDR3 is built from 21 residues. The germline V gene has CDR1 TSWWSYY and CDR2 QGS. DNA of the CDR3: TGTGCCCTTGGGGGAACCTTCGAAAACCCCTACTGGGGGACTTACACCGATAAACTCATCTTT. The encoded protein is CALGGTFENPYWGTYTDKLIF.

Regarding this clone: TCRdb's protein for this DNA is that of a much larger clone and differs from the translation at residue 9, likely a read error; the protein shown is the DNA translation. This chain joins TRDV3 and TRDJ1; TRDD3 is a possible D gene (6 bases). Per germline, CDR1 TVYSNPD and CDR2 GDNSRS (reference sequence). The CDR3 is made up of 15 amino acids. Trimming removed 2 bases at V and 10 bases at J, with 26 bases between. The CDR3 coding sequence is TGTGCCTTTGTAAGGCACCTACTGAGGGATATAGGACTCATCTTT. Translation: CAFVRHLLRDIGLIF.

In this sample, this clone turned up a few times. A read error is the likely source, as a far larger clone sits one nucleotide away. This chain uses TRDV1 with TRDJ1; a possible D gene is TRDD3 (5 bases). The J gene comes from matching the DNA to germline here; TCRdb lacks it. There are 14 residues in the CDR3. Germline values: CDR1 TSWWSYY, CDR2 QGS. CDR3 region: CALGELAYTDKLIF. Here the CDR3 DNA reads TGTGCCCTTGGGGAACTTGCGTACACCGATAAACTCATCTTT.

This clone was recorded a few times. In DNA, the CDR3 is TGTGCTCTTGGGGAACTATGGACCCCACTAGGGACTTGGGGATACGGTAAACTCATCTTT. The encoded protein is CALGELWTPLGTWGYGKLIF. The V call is TRDV1, the J call TRDJ1, with 9 bases matching TRDD3. Since TCRdb gives no J gene, matching the DNA to germline was used here to assign it. Germline trimming cut 0 bases from V and 7 bases from J; bases unmatched to any gene: 21. CDR1 is TSWWSYY, CDR2 QGS, per germline. CDR3 size: 20 residues.

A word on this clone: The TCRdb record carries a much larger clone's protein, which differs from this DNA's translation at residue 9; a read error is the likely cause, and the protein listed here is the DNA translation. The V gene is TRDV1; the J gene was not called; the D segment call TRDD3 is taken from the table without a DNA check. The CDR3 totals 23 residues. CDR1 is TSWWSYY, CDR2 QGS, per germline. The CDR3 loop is CALGELPYSWGKRLYRNTDKLIF. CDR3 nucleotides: TGTGCTCTTGGGGAACTTCCCTACAGCTGGGGGAAGCGGCTCTATCGAAACACCGATAAACTCATATTT.

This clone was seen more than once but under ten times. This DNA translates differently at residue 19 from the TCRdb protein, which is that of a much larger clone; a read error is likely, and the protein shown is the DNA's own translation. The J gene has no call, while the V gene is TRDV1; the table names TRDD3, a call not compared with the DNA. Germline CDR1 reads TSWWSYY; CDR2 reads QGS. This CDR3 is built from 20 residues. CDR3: CALGERGDSPRRRFTDKLTF. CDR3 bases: TGTGCTCTTGGGGAACGGGGCGATAGCCCTCGCCGACGTTTCACCGATAAACTCACCTTT.

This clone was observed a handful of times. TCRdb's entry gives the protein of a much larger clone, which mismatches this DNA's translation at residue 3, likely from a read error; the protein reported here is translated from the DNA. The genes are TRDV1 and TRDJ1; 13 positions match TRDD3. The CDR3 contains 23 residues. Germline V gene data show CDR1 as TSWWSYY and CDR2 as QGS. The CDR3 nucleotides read TGTGCTATTGGGGAAAGGGGCATGACTTTCACTGGGGGATACGCGGTGTACACCGATAAACTCATCTTT. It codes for CAIGERGMTFTGGYAVYTDKLIF.

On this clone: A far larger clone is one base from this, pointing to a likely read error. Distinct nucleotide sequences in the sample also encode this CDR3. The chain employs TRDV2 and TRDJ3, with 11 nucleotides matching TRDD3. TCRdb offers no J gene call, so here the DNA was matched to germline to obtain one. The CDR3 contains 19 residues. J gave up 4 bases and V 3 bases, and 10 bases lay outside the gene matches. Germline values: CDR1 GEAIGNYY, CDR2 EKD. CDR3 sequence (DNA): TGTGCCTGTGACCCCCTGGGGGATACCCGCTCTTGGGACACCCGACAGATGTTTTTC. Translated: CACDPLGDTRSWDTRQMFF.

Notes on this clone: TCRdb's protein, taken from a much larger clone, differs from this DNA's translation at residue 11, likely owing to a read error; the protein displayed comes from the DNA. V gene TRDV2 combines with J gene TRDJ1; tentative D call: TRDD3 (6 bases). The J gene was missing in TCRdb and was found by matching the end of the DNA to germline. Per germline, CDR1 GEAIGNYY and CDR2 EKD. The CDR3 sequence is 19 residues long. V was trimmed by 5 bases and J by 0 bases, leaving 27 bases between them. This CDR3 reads CACGKIAFGGLKYTDKLIF. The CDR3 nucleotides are TGTGCCTGTGGCAAGATCGCTTTTGGGGGGCTCAAGTACACCGATAAACTCATCTTT.

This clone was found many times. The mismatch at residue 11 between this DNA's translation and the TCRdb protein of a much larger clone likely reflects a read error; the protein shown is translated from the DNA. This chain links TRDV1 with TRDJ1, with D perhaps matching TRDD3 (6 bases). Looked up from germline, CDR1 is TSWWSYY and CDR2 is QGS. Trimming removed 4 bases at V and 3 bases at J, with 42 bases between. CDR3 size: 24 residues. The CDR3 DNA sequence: TGTGCTCTTGGGGGCCGAGCCCAGGGCTACAGCCTCGTACTGGGTCTCCCCTTCGCCGATAAACTCATCTTT. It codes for CALGGRAQGYSLVLGLPFADKLIF.

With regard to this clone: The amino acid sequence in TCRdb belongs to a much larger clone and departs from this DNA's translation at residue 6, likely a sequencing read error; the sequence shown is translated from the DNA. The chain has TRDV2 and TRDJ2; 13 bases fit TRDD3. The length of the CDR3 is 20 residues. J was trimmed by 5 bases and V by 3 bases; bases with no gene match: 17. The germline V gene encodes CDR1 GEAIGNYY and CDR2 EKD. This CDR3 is CACDPLYPSTGGYGTAQLFF. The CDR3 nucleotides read TGTGCCTGTGACCCTTTATATCCCAGTACTGGGGGATACGGCACAGCACAACTCTTCTTT.

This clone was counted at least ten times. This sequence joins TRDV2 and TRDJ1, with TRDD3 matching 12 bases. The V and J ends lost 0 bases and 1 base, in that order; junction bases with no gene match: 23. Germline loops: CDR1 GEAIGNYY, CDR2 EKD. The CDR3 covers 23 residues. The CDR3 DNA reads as TGTGCCTGTGACACCGTTGGATACCCTACCCGGGGACTGGGGGATACTATCACCGATAAACTCATCTTT. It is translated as CACDTVGYPTRGLGDTITDKLIF.

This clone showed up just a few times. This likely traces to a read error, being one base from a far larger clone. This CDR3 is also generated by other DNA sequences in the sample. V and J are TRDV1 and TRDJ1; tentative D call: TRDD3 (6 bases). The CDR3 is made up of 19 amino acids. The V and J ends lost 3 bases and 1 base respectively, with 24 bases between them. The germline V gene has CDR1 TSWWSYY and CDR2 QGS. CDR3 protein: CALGDPNDAGGPGTDKLIF. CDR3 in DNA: TGTGCTCTTGGGGACCCAAATGACGCGGGGGGACCAGGCACCGATAAACTCATCTTT.

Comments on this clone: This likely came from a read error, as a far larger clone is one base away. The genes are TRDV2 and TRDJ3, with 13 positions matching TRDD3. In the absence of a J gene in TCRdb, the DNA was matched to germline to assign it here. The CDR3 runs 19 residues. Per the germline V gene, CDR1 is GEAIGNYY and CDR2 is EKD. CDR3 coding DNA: TGCGCCTGTGACACCTCGTACTGGGGGATACGGTGGGACACCCGACAGATGTTTTTC. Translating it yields CACDTSYWGIRWDTRQMFF.

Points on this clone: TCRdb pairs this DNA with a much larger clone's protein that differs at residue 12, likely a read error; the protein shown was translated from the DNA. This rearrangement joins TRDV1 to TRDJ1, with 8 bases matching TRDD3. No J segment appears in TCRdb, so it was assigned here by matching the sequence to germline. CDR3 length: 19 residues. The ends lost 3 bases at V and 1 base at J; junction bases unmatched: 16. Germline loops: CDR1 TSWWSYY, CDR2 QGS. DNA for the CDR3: TGTGCTCTTGGGGACCCAAATGACGCTGGGGGACTAGGCACCGATAAACTCATCTTT. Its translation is CALGDPNDAGGLGTDKLIF.

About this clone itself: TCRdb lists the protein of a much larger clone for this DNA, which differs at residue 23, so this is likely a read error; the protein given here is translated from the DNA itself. The CDR3 sequence is CALGDLRPSRTYWGSPRVNTDKPIF. The CDR3 DNA is TGTGCTCTTGGGGACCTACGGCCTTCCCGAACCTACTGGGGGTCTCCCCGCGTGAACACCGATAAACCCATCTTT. The chain employs TRDV1 and TRDJ1; TRDD3 matches at 8 bases. Germline values: CDR1 TSWWSYY, CDR2 QGS. This CDR3 region has 25 residues.

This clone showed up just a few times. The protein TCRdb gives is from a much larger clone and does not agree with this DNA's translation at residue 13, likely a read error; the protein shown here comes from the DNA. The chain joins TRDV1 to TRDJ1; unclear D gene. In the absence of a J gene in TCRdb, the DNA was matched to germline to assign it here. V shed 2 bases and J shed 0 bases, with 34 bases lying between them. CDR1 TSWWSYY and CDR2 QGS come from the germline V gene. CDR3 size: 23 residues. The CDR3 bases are TGTGCTCTTGGGGAAGACCCGTCCCCTCTCTATAAGCCATTCTCCCCGTACACCGATAAACTCATCTTT. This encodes CALGEDPSPLYKPFSPYTDKLIF.

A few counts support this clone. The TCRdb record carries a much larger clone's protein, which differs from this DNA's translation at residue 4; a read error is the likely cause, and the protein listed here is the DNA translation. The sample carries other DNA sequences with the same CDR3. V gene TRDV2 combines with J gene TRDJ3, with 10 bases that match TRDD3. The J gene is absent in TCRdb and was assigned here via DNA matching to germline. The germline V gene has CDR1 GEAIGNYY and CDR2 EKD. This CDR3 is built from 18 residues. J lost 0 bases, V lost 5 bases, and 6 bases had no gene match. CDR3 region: CACGTGGYGSWDTRQMFF. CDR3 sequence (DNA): TGTGCCTGTGGCACGGGGGGATACGGCTCCTGGGACACCCGACAGATGTTTTTC.

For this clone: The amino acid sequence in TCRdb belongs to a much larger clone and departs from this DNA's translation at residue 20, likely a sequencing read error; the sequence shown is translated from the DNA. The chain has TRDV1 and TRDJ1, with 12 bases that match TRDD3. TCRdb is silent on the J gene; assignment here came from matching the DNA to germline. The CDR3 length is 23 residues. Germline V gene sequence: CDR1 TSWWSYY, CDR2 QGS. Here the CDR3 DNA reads TGTGCTCTTGGGGAACTAGAAGGCTTCCTACGTTCATACTGGGGGATACACACCGATAGACTCATCTTT. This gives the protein CALGELEGFLRSYWGIHTDRLIF.

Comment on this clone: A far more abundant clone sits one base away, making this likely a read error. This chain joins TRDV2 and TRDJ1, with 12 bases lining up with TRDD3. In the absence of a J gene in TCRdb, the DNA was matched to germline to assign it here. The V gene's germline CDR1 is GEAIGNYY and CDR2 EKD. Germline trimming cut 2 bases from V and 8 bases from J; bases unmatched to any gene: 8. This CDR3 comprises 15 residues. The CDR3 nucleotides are TGTGCCTGTGACAGTCTGGGGGATACGTGCGACAAACTCATCTTT. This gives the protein CACDSLGDTCDKLIF.

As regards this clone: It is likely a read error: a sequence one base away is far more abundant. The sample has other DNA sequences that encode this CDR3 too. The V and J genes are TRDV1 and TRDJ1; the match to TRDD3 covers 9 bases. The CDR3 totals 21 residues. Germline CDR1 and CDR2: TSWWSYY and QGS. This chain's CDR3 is CALGELAYRTRGYAGTDKLIF. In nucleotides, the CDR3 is TGTGCTCTCGGGGAACTCGCCTATCGTACTCGGGGATACGCGGGCACCGATAAACTCATCTTT.